A single sample is the source of the 24 T cell receptor beta chains below, sequenced in a study of T cell responses to AZD1222 COVID-19 vaccine (dated by TCRdb to the early 2020s). This specimen's time point label, per the study, means: baseline before first vaccination. Libraries were built with the immunoSEQ multiplex PCR assay. The immuneACCESS repertoire file appears here via TCRdb, limited to in-frame rearrangements. These files lack a portion of the clones; in checked studies, under half of the deficit traces to unresolved V genes, and the cause of the others is not known. The sample profile shows approximately 170,000 clones; about nine tenths of them were found once. The ten biggest clones cover roughly 1.6% of the sample. Sequenced here: peripheral blood, sampled on day 0 of AZD1222 vaccination. All receptors derive from an adult in good health.

This chain uses TRBV2 with TRBJ1-2, with 7 bases aligning to TRBD1. V trimming: 6 bases; J trimming: 8 bases; junction bases outside the gene matches: 15. Per the germline V gene, CDR1 is SNHLY and CDR2 is FYNNEI. This CDR3 comprises 15 residues. CDR3 DNA: TGTGCCAGCAGGCAAGGCGGTGGGCAGGGGGGCGGCTACACCTTC. It specifies CASRQGGGQGGGYTF. Based on the CDR3 plus reference TRBV2 and TRBJ1-2, the full variable domain is EPEVTQTPSHQVTQMGQEVILRCVPISNHLYFYWYRQILGQKVEFLVSFYNNEISEKSEIFDDQFSVERPDGSNFTLKIRSTKLEDSAMYFCASRQGGGQGGGYTFGSGTRLTVV.

V is TRBV5-1 and J is TRBJ1-5; D not resolved. This CDR3 is 12 amino acids long. The germline V gene encodes CDR1 SGHRS and CDR2 YFSETQ. V lost 0 bases to trimming and J lost 4 bases, with 2 bases between them. The DNA for the CDR3 is TGCGCCAGCAGCTTGGGGAATCAGCCCCAGCATTTT. It specifies CASSLGNQPQHF. Full variable domain (remainder filled in from reference TRBV5-1 and TRBJ1-5): KAGVTQTPRYLIKTRGQQVTLSCSPISGHRSVSWYQQTPGQGLQFLFEYFSETQRNKGNFPGRFSGRQFSNSRSEMNVSTLELGDSALYLCASSLGNQPQHFGDGTRLSIL.

This sequence joins TRBV7-2 and TRBJ2-5; 10 bases fit TRBD1. Trimming cost V 5 bases and J 7 bases; bases outside gene matches: 4. The CDR3 has 13 amino acids. Germline V gene sequence: CDR1 SGHTA, CDR2 FQGNSA. The CDR3: CASSPRTGGTQYF. The DNA for the CDR3 is TGTGCCAGCAGCCCGCGGACAGGGGGGACCCAGTACTTC.

The chain combines TRBV30 with TRBJ1-5; TRBD1 is a possible D gene (5 bases). Trimming shortened V by 2 bases and J by 5 bases, and 16 bases separated the two germline ends. The CDR3 has 15 amino acids. Per germline, CDR1 GTSNPN and CDR2 SVGIG (reference sequence). CDR3 sequence reads: CAWSSVGGWHQPQHF. The DNA of the CDR3 is TGTGCCTGGAGTTCAGTCGGGGGGTGGCATCAGCCCCAGCATTTT.

This chain joins TRBV2 and TRBJ1-2; a possible D gene is TRBD1 (5 bases). This CDR3 has 12 residues. CDR1 and CDR2 (germline): SNHLY, FYNNEI. The V and J ends lost 10 bases and 8 bases respectively, with 17 bases between them. The CDR3 nucleotides are TGTGCCATCAATGCAGGGAGGAGGGGCTACACCTTC. Protein sequence: CAINAGRRGYTF. The entire variable domain, with the rest obtained from reference TRBV2 and TRBJ1-2, is as follows: EPEVTQTPSHQVTQMGQEVILRCVPISNHLYFYWYRQILGQKVEFLVSFYNNEISEKSEIFDDQFSVERPDGSNFTLKIRSTKLEDSAMYFCAINAGRRGYTFGSGTRLTVV.

This chain uses TRBV5-4 with TRBJ1-2, with D perhaps matching TRBD1 (6 bases). Deletions cut 2 bases from V and 7 bases from J, with 15 bases between. The CDR3 loop spans 14 amino acids. Germline-derived CDR1 and CDR2 are SGHNT and YYREEE (reference sequence). CDR3: CASSLGGKVRGYTF. Here the CDR3 DNA reads TGTGCCAGCAGCTTAGGGGGGAAGGTGCGTGGCTACACCTTC.

V usage is TRBV7-6 and J usage is TRBJ1-2; D is unresolved. V lost 4 bases and J lost 0, with 12 bases in between. The CDR3 runs to 15 residues. Germline assignment: CDR1 SGHVS and CDR2 FNYEAQ. CDR3 DNA sequence: TGTGCCAGCAGCTCGGGAAACTCAGCTAACTATGGCTACACCTTC. Protein product: CASSSGNSANYGYTF.

The rearrangement joins TRBV14 to TRBJ2-2; D may be TRBD1 (6 bases). The V end lost 3 bases, the J end lost 4 bases, and 15 bases lay between the germline ends. The germline V gene has CDR1 SGHDN and CDR2 FVKESK. There are 16 residues in the CDR3. This CDR3 is CASSHLQGPGTGELFF. CDR3 coding DNA: TGTGCCAGCAGCCATCTACAGGGACCGGGCACCGGGGAGCTGTTTTTT.

V gene TRBV5-6 combines with J gene TRBJ1-5; weak D call: TRBD1 (6 bases). V was pared by 3 bases and J by 9 bases, with 16 bases between. This CDR3 spans 14 amino acids. CDR1 is SGHDT and CDR2 is YYEEEE in the germline V gene. The CDR3 is CASSYWGLVGPQHF. CDR3 bases: TGTGCCAGCAGCTACTGGGGGCTAGTAGGGCCCCAGCATTTT.

The gene calls are TRBV4-1 and TRBJ1-3; a possible D gene is TRBD1 (5 bases). The CDR3 has 16 residues. The germline gives CDR1 MGHRA, CDR2 YSYEKL. The germline V and J ends were trimmed by 0 bases and 4 bases, with 13 bases remaining between them. As DNA, the CDR3 is TGCGCCAGCAGCCAAGATCGAGGGGCACGCGGAAACACCATATATTTT. Translating it yields CASSQDRGARGNTIYF.

The chain uses TRBV12-3 or TRBV12-4 and TRBJ1-5; TRBD1 is a possible D gene (5 bases). V was clipped by 4 bases and J by 6 bases, with 10 bases between them. This CDR3 is built from 13 residues. The CDR3 DNA is TGTGCCAGCAGTTCACGCGGGGGTCAGCCCCAGCATTTT. Its protein is CASSSRGGQPQHF.

Only one count was recorded for this clone. The chain joins TRBV7-2 to TRBJ1-5; 10 nucleotides agree with TRBD1. In germline, CDR1 is SGHTA, CDR2 FQGNSA. This CDR3 region has 15 residues. Trimming cost V 4 bases and J 6 bases; bases outside gene matches: 6. The CDR3 reads CASSSSRDRGQPQHF. In DNA form, the CDR3 reads TGTGCCAGCAGCTCGTCCCGGGACAGGGGTCAGCCCCAGCATTTT. The complete variable domain, with remaining parts taken from reference TRBV7-2 and TRBJ1-5, reads GAGVSQSPSNKVTEKGKDVELRCDPISGHTALYWYRQSLGQGLEFLIYFQGNSAPDKSGLPSDRFSAERTGGSVSTLTIQRTQQEDSAVYLCASSSSRDRGQPQHFGDGTRLSIL.

This chain links TRBV6-5 with TRBJ1-6, with a possible D match to TRBD1 (5 bases). CDR3 size: 14 residues. Trimming left V 2 bases short and J 11 bases short, with 13 bases between. Germline-derived CDR1 and CDR2 are MNHEY and SVGAGI. CDR3 sequence: CASSYGGSPTPLHF. CDR3 nucleotides: TGTGCCAGCAGTTACGGGGGGAGTCCCACACCCCTCCACTTT.

The gene calls are TRBV4-1 and TRBJ1-1; D uncertain. The germline V gene encodes CDR1 MGHRA and CDR2 YSYEKL. The CDR3 has 15 amino acids. V lost 0 bases to trimming and J lost 1 base, with 9 bases between them. The CDR3 region has the DNA TGCGCCAGCAGCCAAGATCAGATCCCGAACACTGAAGCTTTCTTT. This translates into CASSQDQIPNTEAFF.

The gene calls are TRBV7-9 and TRBJ2-4, with D unclear. Germline V lookup: CDR1 SEHNR, CDR2 FQNEAQ (reference sequence). The V end was cut by 1 base, the J end by 0 bases, with 4 bases between. There are 14 residues in the CDR3. CDR3 amino acids: CASSLGEAKNIQYF. The CDR3 bases are TGTGCCAGCAGCTTAGGGGAAGCCAAAAACATTCAGTACTTC.

The gene calls are TRBV6-1 and TRBJ1-6; D may be TRBD1 (6 bases). Trimming took 1 base from V and 6 from J, leaving 13 bases between them. Germline V gives CDR1 MNHNS, CDR2 SASEGT. The CDR3 spans 16 residues. CDR3 sequence reads: CASSEEEGRGNSPLHF. DNA for the CDR3: TGTGCCAGCAGTGAAGAGGAGGGCAGGGGTAATTCACCCCTCCACTTT.

The genes are TRBV7-3 and TRBJ2-1; 11 nucleotides agree with TRBD2. Germline CDR1 is SGHTA and CDR2 is FQGTGA. The CDR3 covers 20 residues. Trimming took 0 bases from V and 5 from J; bases not matched to a gene: 15. CDR3 nucleotide sequence: TGTGCCAGCAGCTTAACTATTACTAGCGGGAGCGGTATTAAGAACAATGAGCAGTTCTTC. Translated: CASSLTITSGSGIKNNEQFF. Full variable domain (missing parts from reference TRBV7-3 and TRBJ2-1): GAGVSQTPSNKVTEKGKYVELRCDPISGHTALYWYRQSLGQGPEFLIYFQGTGAADDSGLPNDRFFAVRPEGSVSTLKIQRTERGDSAVYLCASSLTITSGSGIKNNEQFFGPGTRLTVL.

The CDR3: CASSAGVGYEQYF. CDR3 DNA sequence: TGCGCCAGCAGCGCCGGAGTGGGGTACGAGCAGTACTTC. V usage is TRBV5-1 and J usage is TRBJ2-7; D uncertain. V lost 4 bases, J lost 4 bases, and 12 bases lay in between. The germline V gene encodes CDR1 SGHRS and CDR2 YFSETQ. The CDR3 runs 13 residues.

This clone has just one count. The rearrangement joins TRBV27 to TRBJ1-1; D is perhaps TRBD1 (6 bases). CDR3 size: 13 residues. V was trimmed by 5 bases and J by 0 bases, leaving 7 bases between them. In germline, CDR1 is MNHEY, CDR2 SMNVEV (reference sequence). CDR3 DNA: TGTGCCAGCAGTGGACAGCTGAACACTGAAGCTTTCTTT. It translates to CASSGQLNTEAFF.

The rearrangement uses TRBV6-5 and TRBJ2-5, with D possibly being TRBD1 (6 bases). V was clipped by 1 base and J by 4 bases, with 10 bases between them. This CDR3 has 14 amino acids. Germline assignment: CDR1 MNHEY and CDR2 SVGAGI. CDR3 coding DNA: TGTGCCAGCAGTTACTTCGGACAGCGAGAGACCCAGTACTTC. It yields the protein CASSYFGQRETQYF.

This clone was picked up one time. The chain combines TRBV25-1 with TRBJ1-4; 9 bases match TRBD1. With 4 bases clipped from V and 8 bases from J, the junction kept 8 bases outside the gene matches. Germline CDR1 and CDR2: MGHDK and SYGVNS. CDR3 length: 15 residues. The CDR3 DNA is TGTGCCAGCAGTGTCCCCGGGACAGGGAGGGAAAAACTGTTTTTT. Encoded protein: CASSVPGTGREKLFF.

This chain links TRBV30 with TRBJ2-7, with D perhaps given as TRBD1 or TRBD2 (5 bases each). Germline V gene lookup returns CDR1 GTSNPN and CDR2 SVGIG (reference sequence). Trimming removed 1 base from V and 4 bases from J, with 11 bases in between. The CDR3 is 13 residues long. The CDR3 is CAWSGGLGYEQYF. The CDR3 DNA follows: TGTGCCTGGAGTGGGGGGTTAGGATACGAGCAGTACTTC. The entire variable domain, with the rest obtained from reference TRBV30 and TRBJ2-7, is as follows: SQTIHQWPATLVQPVGSPLSLECTVEGTSNPNLYWYRQAAGRGLQLLFYSVGIGQISSEVPQNLSASRPQDRQFILSSKKLLLSDSGFYLCAWSGGLGYEQYFGPGTRLTVT.

This chain joins TRBV19 and TRBJ1-6; 9 nucleotides match TRBD1. Unmatched junction bases numbered 4, after V lost 5 bases and J lost 8 bases. The germline V gene encodes CDR1 LNHDA and CDR2 SQIVND (reference sequence). The CDR3 extends over 14 amino acids. The CDR3 DNA sequence: TGTGCCAGTAGTTTCGGACAGGGGCATTCACCCCTCCACTTT. Translated, it gives CASSFGQGHSPLHF.

The gene calls are TRBV27 and TRBJ2-5; TRBD1 aligns across 7 bases. Trimming removed 5 bases from V and 0 bases from J; junction bases left unmatched: 9. Germline V gene sequence: CDR1 MNHEY, CDR2 SMNVEV (reference sequence). The CDR3 is 16 amino acids. In DNA form, the CDR3 reads TGTGCCAGCAGTACGTGGACAGGCCGGTACCAAGAGACCCAGTACTTC. It encodes CASSTWTGRYQETQYF.